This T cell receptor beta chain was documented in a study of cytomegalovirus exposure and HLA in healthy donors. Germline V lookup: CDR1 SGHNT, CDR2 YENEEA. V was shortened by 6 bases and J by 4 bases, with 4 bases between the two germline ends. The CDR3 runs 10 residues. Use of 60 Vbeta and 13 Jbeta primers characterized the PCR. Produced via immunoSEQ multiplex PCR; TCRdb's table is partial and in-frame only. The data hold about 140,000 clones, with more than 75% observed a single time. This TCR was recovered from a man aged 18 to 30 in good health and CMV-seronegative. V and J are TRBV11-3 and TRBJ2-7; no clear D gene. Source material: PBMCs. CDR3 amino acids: CASREYEQYF. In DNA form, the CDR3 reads TGTGCCAGCAGAGAGTACGAGCAGTACTTC.